Shown below are 22 T cell receptor beta chains from a single sample sequenced in a study of T cell responses to AZD1222 COVID-19 vaccine. Repertoires were generated with immunoSEQ multiplex PCR, while TCRdb's copy carries only in-frame clones and drops some. This table holds over 50,000 clones, approximately 88% found once. The source material was peripheral blood, sampled on day 0 of AZD1222 vaccination. The receptors were sampled from an adult in good health.

The chain is built from TRBV19 and TRBJ2-1; 10 bases fit TRBD2. Germline V gene data show CDR1 as LNHDA and CDR2 as SQIVND (reference sequence). With V trimmed by 2 bases and J by 9 bases, 7 bases remained unmatched. There are 15 residues in the CDR3. CDR3 sequence reads: CASSILTSGTAEQFF. In DNA form, the CDR3 reads TGTGCCAGTAGTATACTAACTAGCGGGACAGCTGAGCAGTTCTTC.

The J gene is TRBJ1-1, the V gene TRBV4-1; tentative D call: TRBD1 (5 bases). The V gene lost 2 bases and the J gene lost 1 base, with 11 bases spanning the gap. Per the germline V gene, CDR1 is MGHRA and CDR2 is YSYEKL. The length of the CDR3 is 15 residues. The CDR3 DNA reads TGCGCCAGCAGCCAAAACCGACAGCCGAACACTGAAGCTTTCTTT. This codes for CASSQNRQPNTEAFF.

The J gene is TRBJ2-3, the V gene TRBV12-5; TRBD2 matches 8 bases. Losses at the gene ends were 1 base for V and 0 bases for J; bases not matched to a gene: 3. The CDR3 is 16 amino acids. The V gene's germline CDR1 is LGHNT and CDR2 FRNRAP. DNA for the CDR3: TGTGCTAGTGGTTTGGGCGGGAGGAGTAGCACAGATACGCAGTATTTT. Protein product: CASGLGGRSSTDTQYF.

The rearrangement links TRBV30 to TRBJ1-4; D ambiguous. Germline-derived CDR1 and CDR2 are GTSNPN and SVGIG (reference sequence). Between the trimmed V and J ends, which lost 1 base and 7 bases, there was a span of 1 base. The CDR3 has 10 amino acids. CDR3 nucleotide sequence: TGTGCCTGGAGTGGTGAAAAACTGTTTTTT. As protein: CAWSGEKLFF.

The chain recombines TRBV13 with TRBJ1-2; D is unclear. Per the germline V gene, CDR1 is PRHDT and CDR2 is FYEKMQ (reference sequence). Trimming took off 5 bases at V and 5 bases at J, with 18 bases between the two ends. The CDR3 extends over 15 amino acids. The CDR3 DNA sequence: TGTGCCAGCAGCACCGCTCGGACGGACCCTTATGGCTACACCTTC. Its protein product is CASSTARTDPYGYTF.

The rearrangement uses TRBV6-5 and TRBJ2-7; 11 bases agree with TRBD1. CDR3 length equals 14 residues. In germline, CDR1 is MNHEY, CDR2 SVGAGI. V lost 6 bases and J lost 5; bases outside the gene matches: 6. The CDR3 nucleotides read TGTGCCAGCAGACCAGGGACAGGGGGGAACGAGCAGTACTTC. It yields the protein CASRPGTGGNEQYF.

The gene calls are TRBV18 and TRBJ1-5; no clear D. V dropped 6 bases and J dropped 12 bases, with 12 bases sitting between them. The CDR3 length is 11 residues. CDR1 and CDR2 (germline): KGHSH, LQKENI. The CDR3: CASSSGLVQHF. The CDR3 DNA sequence: TGTGCCAGCTCGTCGGGCCTGGTCCAGCATTTT.

This clone was counted a single time. The V call is TRBV7-2, the J call TRBJ2-5, with TRBD2 matching 8 bases. CDR3 length: 15 residues. The ends lost 3 bases at V and 5 bases at J; junction bases unmatched: 8. CDR1 SGHTA and CDR2 FQGNSA come from the germline V gene. CDR3 protein: CASSLGSGSSETQYF. The CDR3 nucleotides read TGTGCCAGCAGCTTGGGCAGCGGGAGTTCGGAGACCCAGTACTTC.

Only one count was recorded for this clone. The chain carries TRBV19 and TRBJ2-3, with a tentative D call TRBD2 (6 bases). Deletions cut 3 bases from V and 6 bases from J, with 13 bases between. CDR3 size: 14 residues. CDR1 is LNHDA and CDR2 is SQIVND in the germline V gene (reference sequence). In nucleotides, the CDR3 is TGTGCCAGTAGTATTGGACCTAGCGCTGATACGCAGTATTTT. Its translation is CASSIGPSADTQYF.

The J gene is TRBJ1-1, the V gene TRBV30, with D perhaps TRBD1 (5 bases). The CDR3 extends over 15 amino acids. The germline V and J ends were trimmed by 2 bases and 5 bases, with 18 bases remaining between them. The V gene's germline CDR1 is GTSNPN and CDR2 SVGIG (reference sequence). CDR3 in amino acids: CAWSLTGTSTTEAFF. The CDR3 region has the DNA TGTGCCTGGAGTCTTACCGGGACTTCCACTACTGAAGCTTTCTTT.

This rearrangement joins TRBV6-6 to TRBJ1-5, with D tentatively TRBD1 (6 bases). Trimming took 8 bases from V and 7 from J, leaving 15 bases between them. The germline gives CDR1 MNHNY, CDR2 SVGAGI (reference sequence). The CDR3 extends over 13 amino acids. The CDR3 protein is CASGDLQGQPQHF. In DNA form, the CDR3 reads TGTGCCAGCGGAGACCTACAGGGCCAGCCCCAGCATTTT.

This clone was recorded only once. The chain has TRBV11-1 and TRBJ2-7, with no clear D. The ends were cut back, 7 bases at V and 3 bases at J, with 22 bases in the middle. The CDR3 length is 16 residues. Germline lookup yields CDR1 SGHAT and CDR2 FQDESV (reference sequence). The CDR3 protein is CASTLKPRAGDYEQYF. In DNA, the CDR3 is TGTGCCAGCACCCTTAAACCACGGGCCGGAGACTACGAGCAGTACTTC.

The count of this clone is one. The V call is TRBV7-2, the J call TRBJ1-3; 10 nucleotides align to TRBD1. This CDR3 spans 15 amino acids. After removal of 5 bases from V and 2 bases from J, the junction contained 3 bases not matched to a gene. Germline V gene sequence: CDR1 SGHTA, CDR2 FQGNSA. The CDR3 spells CASSPGTGAGNTIYF. DNA for the CDR3: TGTGCCAGCAGCCCTGGGACAGGGGCTGGAAACACCATATATTTT. Based on the CDR3 plus reference TRBV7-2 and TRBJ1-3, the full variable domain is GAGVSQSPSNKVTEKGKDVELRCDPISGHTALYWYRQSLGQGLEFLIYFQGNSAPDKSGLPSDRFSAERTGGSVSTLTIQRTQQEDSAVYLCASSPGTGAGNTIYFGEGSWLTVV.

The V gene is TRBV28, the J gene TRBJ2-5; possible D gene TRBD2, 5 bases. Trimming removed 2 bases at V and 1 base at J, with 5 bases between. Looked up from germline, CDR1 is MDHEN and CDR2 is SYDVKM. The CDR3 sequence is 13 residues long. The CDR3 reads CASSLSGQETQYF. The CDR3, as DNA: TGTGCCAGCAGTTTAAGCGGCCAAGAGACCCAGTACTTC.

This clone came up a few times. The chain couples TRBV6-5 to TRBJ2-1; 13 bases align to TRBD2. The CDR3 sequence is 14 residues long. Germline CDR1 and CDR2: MNHEY and SVGAGI. V was pared by 8 bases and J by 7 bases, with 5 bases of the junction left unmatched. CDR3 protein: CASLTSGRSNEQFF. The CDR3 coding sequence is TGTGCCAGCCTGACTAGCGGGAGGAGTAATGAGCAGTTCTTC.

This chain joins TRBV9 and TRBJ1-5; 8 positions agree with TRBD1. CDR3 length equals 15 residues. V lost 0 bases and J lost 5; bases outside the gene matches: 4. Germline CDR1 SGDLS, CDR2 YYNGEE. In nucleotides, the CDR3 is TGTGCCAGCAGCGTAGGAGAGACAGGGGATCAGCCCCAGCATTTT. Encoded protein: CASSVGETGDQPQHF. The complete variable domain, with remaining parts taken from reference TRBV9 and TRBJ1-5, reads DSGVTQTPKHLITATGQRVTLRCSPRSGDLSVYWYQQSLDQGLQFLIQYYNGEERAKGNILERFSAQQFPDLHSELNLSSLELGDSALYFCASSVGETGDQPQHFGDGTRLSIL.

The V call is TRBV5-4, the J call TRBJ1-3; no clear D. This CDR3 has 12 amino acids. V lost 0 bases to trimming and J lost 2 bases, with 0 bases between them. Looked up from germline, CDR1 is SGHNT and CDR2 is YYREEE (reference sequence). The CDR3, as DNA: TGTGCCAGCAGCTTGGCTGGAAACACCATATATTTT. This translates into CASSLAGNTIYF.

This chain links TRBV11-2 with TRBJ2-7; 10 bases are shared with TRBD2. The CDR3 is 16 amino acids. Germline values: CDR1 SGHAT, CDR2 FQNNGV. V was clipped by 5 bases and J by 6 bases; unmatched bases: 13. The CDR3 DNA is TGTGCCAGCAGCCCCCGTCCCCAGCGGGAGGGCCTCGAGCAGTACTTC. This gives the protein CASSPRPQREGLEQYF.

V is TRBV30 and J is TRBJ2-5; the match to TRBD1 covers 9 bases. With V trimmed by 2 bases and J by 5 bases, 9 bases remained unmatched. This CDR3 spans 15 amino acids. Germline V gene lookup returns CDR1 GTSNPN and CDR2 SVGIG (reference sequence). The CDR3 reads CAWSRGQGRAETQYF. The DNA for the CDR3 is TGTGCCTGGAGTCGGGGACAGGGTAGGGCGGAGACCCAGTACTTC.

V usage is TRBV10-2 and J usage is TRBJ2-7, with a possible D match to TRBD1 (5 bases). V lost 7 bases to trimming and J lost 0 bases, with 13 bases between them. The CDR3 totals 14 residues. Germline CDR1 reads WSHSY; CDR2 reads SAAADI. The CDR3 coding sequence is TGCGCCAGCACTACCACGACAGTCTCCTACGAGCAGTACTTC. This encodes CASTTTTVSYEQYF.

The chain has TRBV11-2 and TRBJ1-1; D is unresolved. Germline CDR1 SGHAT, CDR2 FQNNGV. CDR3 length: 14 amino acids. Trimming took off 6 bases at V and 4 bases at J, with 15 bases between the two ends. The CDR3: CASSEGGGPTEAFF. CDR3 coding DNA: TGTGCCAGCAGTGAGGGAGGAGGGCCCACTGAAGCTTTCTTT.

The chain employs TRBV30 and TRBJ1-2; 9 bases agree with TRBD1. V shed 4 bases and J 8 bases; nucleotides not matched to a gene: 20. The CDR3 length is 17 residues. CDR1 GTSNPN and CDR2 SVGIG come from the germline V gene (reference sequence). In nucleotides, the CDR3 is TGTGCCTGGACCAGGCGGGGGGACGCCGGGACAGGGAGGGGCTACACCTTC. This codes for CAWTRRGDAGTGRGYTF.